This TCR beta chain was documented in a study of control samples from healthy donors and cancer patients. Clones were read by immunoSEQ multiplex PCR, and TCRdb kept only the in-frame ones, dropping some. The sample records about 55,000 clones, more than 95% being singletons. CDR3 length equals 15 residues. Per the germline V gene, CDR1 is MDHEN and CDR2 is SYDVKM. Trimming removed 5 bases at V and 1 base at J, with 15 bases between. This chain connects TRBV28 to TRBJ2-7; perhaps D is TRBD1 or TRBD2 (6 bases each). The material sequenced was blood. The receptor comes from a woman in her late teens or twenties in good health. CDR3 in amino acids: CASSPRRGPSYEQYF. The CDR3 DNA reads TGTGCCAGCAGTCCCCGTCGGGGGCCTTCCTACGAGCAGTACTTC.